Given below is one T cell receptor (beta chain) in context. The length of the CDR3 is 13 residues. Trimming left V 6 bases short and J 1 base short, with 9 bases between. Germline loops: CDR1 MRHNA, CDR2 SNTAGT. cDNA came from around 0.5 to 1 ug RNA primed by random hexamers. TCR beta CDR3 was amplified by immunoSEQ multiplex PCR. This amplification extended across 54 Vbeta and 13 Jbeta segments. TCRdb reprocessed the immunoSEQ multiplex PCR reads with MiXCR, giving one entry per CDR3 protein. This table holds about 280,000 distinct CDR3 sequences, approximately 85% found once. This entry comes from a study of CD8 T cells in Susac syndrome. Control patients had untreated stable or active relapsing-remitting multiple sclerosis by revised McDonald criteria. TEMRA cells were FACS-enriched, while CD8+ and CD4+ T cells were negatively isolated.

The receptor's source is a human donor with multiple sclerosis. This chain uses TRBV6-4 with TRBJ1-1; D is perhaps TRBD1 (5 bases). The specimen sequenced was CD8+ T cells from PBMCs. CDR3 nucleotide sequence: TGTGCCAGCAGACGGACACGGAACACTGAAGCTTTCTTT. Protein product: CASRRTRNTEAFF.